This T cell receptor beta chain was recovered during a study of response to subunit inactivated influenza vaccine. The CDR3 runs to 13 residues. Germline CDR1 and CDR2: SGHAT and FQNNGV. This clonotype showed up just a few times. One junction end disagrees with the germline gene, perhaps due to a read error. TCRdb re-called the RT-PCR reads with MiXCR, one entry per CDR3 protein. The sample holds more than 500,000 distinct CDR3 sequences, roughly 10% seen once. Another study also made use of these data, one on T cells expressing NK-cell markers. According to that study: TCR beta cDNA was made by 5'RACE template switching with UMIs. Within the sequenced cohort of eight donors, seven exhibited HCMV seropositivity and one was seronegative. In a handful of donors, dominant CD3+CD56+NKG2C+ clones formed roughly 1.0-7.5% of CD8+ cells. A few of the donors also had these clonotypes leading their CD3+CD56-NKG2C+ fraction. Clones of NKG2C+ T cells that had expanded were of unclear HCMV specificity.

The source material was PBMCs from blood, sampled on the day of vaccination. The receptor was derived from a man aged 50-59 years who received an inactivated influenza vaccine. The V and J genes are TRBV11-2 and TRBJ1-1; D is unresolved. The CDR3 DNA is TGTGCCAGCAGCTTTTCTGTCGACACGGAAGCTTTCTTT. Its protein is CASSFSVDTEAFF.